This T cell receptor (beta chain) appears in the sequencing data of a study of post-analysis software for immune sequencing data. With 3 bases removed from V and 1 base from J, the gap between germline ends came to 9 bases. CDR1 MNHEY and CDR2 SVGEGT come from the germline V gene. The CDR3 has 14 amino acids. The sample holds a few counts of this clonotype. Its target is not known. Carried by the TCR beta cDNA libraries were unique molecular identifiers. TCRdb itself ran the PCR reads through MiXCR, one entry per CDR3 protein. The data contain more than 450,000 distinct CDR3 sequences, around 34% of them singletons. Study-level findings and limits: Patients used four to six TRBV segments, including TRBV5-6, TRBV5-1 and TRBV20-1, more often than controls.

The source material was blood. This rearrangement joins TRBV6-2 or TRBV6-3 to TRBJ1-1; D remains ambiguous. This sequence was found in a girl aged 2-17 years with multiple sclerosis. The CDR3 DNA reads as TGTGCCAGCAGTTATGTGGGAGCGAACACTGAAGCTTTCTTT. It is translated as CASSYVGANTEAFF.